This record looks at one T cell receptor beta chain sequence and its context. What antigen it recognizes has not been identified. Base qualities are missing; no much larger clone stands one base away. The sample comes from a study of blood T cells in healthy people across ages (dated by TCRdb to about 2015). Some background on the complete study: Template switching captured roughly one uniquely barcoded TCR beta cDNA molecule per two T cells in model experiments. Using deep sequencing normalized with unique cDNA molecular identifiers, the study measured how TCR beta repertoire diversity changes with age. Donors were grouped into four age groups: young (average 16 years), middle-aged (over 35), aged (approximately 67) and long-lived (about 90). To avoid experimental bias, donors of different ages were randomly spread across the sequencing lanes. For two donors (one aged 18 to 30 and one aged 80 or older), the study analyzed two additional independent replicas of 1 million unique cDNA reads from the same blood draw. The study at large found these results: The long-lived group showed more naive CD4+ T cells, fewer expanded clones and increased TCR diversity than the aged group, suggesting age selection. Total diversity estimates from one million sequenced T cells were considered lower bounds and underestimates. Because the CMV infection status of the donors was unknown, age-related changes in expanded clonotypes may potentially have been confounded. There was a strong correlation between observed TCR beta diversity and the percentage of naive T cells measured by flow cytometry. Since profiling was done on bulk unsorted PBMCs, naive and antigen-experienced compartments could not be conclusively compared. Observed TCR beta diversity per million T cells fell roughly linearly with age, and a significant reduction was already apparent by age about 43.

Systemically healthy Caucasian individuals from Russia, some 36 in total and aged about 6 to 100 years, were included as donors. Ten milliliters of peripheral blood were drawn from each donor into EDTA-treated Vacutainer tubes. Ficoll-Paque density-gradient centrifugation was used to isolate PBMCs, with at least 6.5 million per sample. Trizol reagent was used to extract total RNA from the PBMCs, yielding at least 6 micrograms per sample. Naive CD45RAhigh/CD27high T cell percentages were measured by flow cytometry on a PBMC aliquot from every donor. Counted from cysteine to phenylalanine, this CDR3 has 17 amino acids. Only the CDR3 DNA is retained, 51 bases long and in frame from the first base. Library construction relied on 5' RACE. Sequencing used an Illumina HiSeq 2500. The second PCR ran for about 7 to 11 cycles and used a J-beta primer mix along with a sample-barcoded 5' primer. A unique molecular identifier was introduced onto each TCR beta cDNA molecule by a template-switch 5' adaptor carrying 12 random nucleotides. Each sample yielded at least 3 million CDR3-containing paired-end reads. First-strand cDNA was synthesized from all RNA with the Mint cDNA synthesis kit, primed by a TRBC-specific oligonucleotide. All cDNA was treated with uracil-DNA glycosylase and then went through a first 18-cycle PCR with the universal primers M1SS and BC2_uni_R. Processing in the source paper ran as follows. Each sample was normalized by randomly selecting 1 million high-quality reads, each carrying a distinct molecular identifier. Reads sharing molecular identifiers were discarded rather than binned into consensus sequences. MiTCR, set to a Q25 quality threshold and the strictest error-elimination algorithm, was used for CDR3 identification, clonotype clustering and error correction. A nonparametric unseen species model with Euler transformation was used to estimate a lower bound on total TCR beta diversity. The raw public reads went through TCRdb reprocessing: fastp at Q25, MiXCR clone calling, in-frame beta chains kept. Rows are combined by CDR3 protein, so each entry shows the most common genes and DNA. Here the V and J calls rest on TCRdb's processing, not on the authors' analysis. The sample includes 1.5 million to 2 million distinct CDR3 sequences, with 28% observed a single time. The leading ten clones occupy roughly 8% of the sample.

This sequence was found in a woman in her 30s in good health. In this chain, TRBV21-1 is recombined with TRBJ2-7. TRBV21-1 is reported as a pseudogene. Sequencing was carried out using blood. The CDR3 region: CASSKALRVLDSYEQYF. The nucleotides read TGTGCCAGCAGCAAAGCGCTAAGGGTCTTAGATTCCTACGAGCAGTACTTC.